Listed below are T cell receptor beta chains from one sample, sequenced in a study of T-cell memory formation after mild COVID-19. TCRdb independently ran MiXCR on the 5' RACE reads; one entry per CDR3 protein. The sample shows about 350,000 distinct CDR3 sequences, 20% of them seen only once. Input material: PBMCs or a T cell subset sorted from them (not recorded which). The receptors derive from a man younger than 35 who had mild COVID-19 (a few samples of this study predate the infection). Cell type and time point are not known. CDR3s leave out the opening cysteine and the closing phenylalanine or tryptophan. The order of the fields is D gene, clone size, V gene, CDR3 protein. The D gene is left open where the match is weak. Clone size, where shown, is once, few, many, or a class for clones that have expanded.

NA few TRBV28 ASSSMLTLAETQY
TRBD1 NA TRBV5-1 ASSLTGGWSDTQY
NA NA TRBV6-2/TRBV6-3 ASSYPRVGTDTQY
NA NA TRBV11-1 ASSPGGLATGADTQY
NA few TRBV5-1 ASTLRRAENTGELF
NA NA TRBV2 ASKVRFAEAF
NA NA TRBV6-2/TRBV6-3 ASSSRRGDTQY
NA few TRBV6-5 ASGLGVRNGELF
NA few TRBV4-2 ASSQDGENTEAF
NA NA TRBV5-1 ASSLTTGAGKTQY
NA many TRBV3-1 ASSQAAQEQY
TRBD2 NA TRBV10-3 ATTTSGNNEQF
NA NA TRBV7-2 ASSPGSQPNQPQH
TRBD1 few TRBV2 ASSPEAGGNSPLH
TRBD1 NA TRBV9 ASSPPPGTGYSEQF
NA NA TRBV2 ASSEVSQHSYEQY
TRBD2 many TRBV10-3 AISDSPPGGRTYQETQY
TRBD2 few TRBV7-2 ASSSQRGDTQY
NA once TRBV20-1 SAPPGSSREQF
NA NA TRBV12-3/TRBV12-4 ASSLAYGPNTGELF
NA few TRBV3-1 ASSQDHHYGYT
TRBD1 NA TRBV20-1 SVSDSGGAAMNIQY
NA NA TRBV2 ASTRQPTYEQY
TRBD1 NA TRBV6-2/TRBV6-3 ASGDSERDEQF
TRBD1 NA TRBV5-1 ASSWQGGTDTQY
NA NA TRBV7-8 ASSLGRRRETQY
NA NA TRBV12-3/TRBV12-4 ASSYGPYGYT
NA NA TRBV6-6 ASSYSYSGNTIY
NA few TRBV4-2 ASSRDGTSRYGYT
NA few TRBV7-2 ASSLGLYSNQPQH
NA few TRBV5-1 ASSEWDEQF
NA few TRBV7-2 ASSLAGAFGTQY
NA NA TRBV7-9 ASSSRGGPLYGYT
TRBD1 NA TRBV10-3 AISEPSPRDRGLYEQY
NA NA TRBV4-2 ASSQGLGEQY
TRBD1 few TRBV27 ASSTGGTEAF
TRBD1 few TRBV7-2 ASSHQRQGGNSPLH
NA NA TRBV12-3/TRBV12-4 ASTVGFNEQF
NA few TRBV12-3/TRBV12-4 ASRQYGDTGELF
NA NA TRBV7-2 ASDPVQGPNGYT
NA NA TRBV4-3 ASSHSQYPSEGEELF
NA many TRBV5-1 ASSLAGGLDTQY
TRBD1 few TRBV9 ASSPRQGAISYNEQF
TRBD1 few TRBV11-2 ASSLRPGRDRANEQF
TRBD2 NA TRBV11-2 ARRSGTIRHEQY
NA few TRBV4-3 ASSQPGAVSYNEQF
TRBD1 NA TRBV12-3/TRBV12-4 ASSLDLDRVNTEAF
TRBD2 few TRBV29-1 SLRLAGGKQY